The 19 T cell receptor beta chains listed next were all sequenced from one sample in a study of identical twins. TCRdb ran MiXCR on the 5' RACE reads and lists one entry per CDR3 protein. The sample contains 200,000 to 250,000 distinct CDR3 sequences, around 6.6% of which appear only once. The same sample was also used in a study of yellow fever vaccine responses in identical twins.

What was sequenced was memory (CD45RO+) T cells sorted from blood. These receptors were taken from a woman younger than 35 in good health.

The sample holds a few counts of this clonotype. The chain carries TRBV5-1 and TRBJ1-1; weak D call: TRBD1 (5 bases). The V end lost 0 bases, the J end lost 7 bases, and 19 bases lay between the germline ends. Looked up from germline, CDR1 is SGHRS and CDR2 is YFSETQ. This CDR3 has 16 amino acids. Written as DNA, the CDR3 is TGCGCCAGCAGCTTGGTTGCTGGGGCGGCCCCTAGTGAAGCTTTCTTT. Translation gives CASSLVAGAAPSEAFF.

This clonotype was seen ten or more times. This chain joins TRBV2 and TRBJ2-3; D gene ambiguous. The CDR3 covers 16 residues. Per germline, CDR1 SNHLY and CDR2 FYNNEI. The V and J ends lost 8 bases and 2 bases respectively, with 20 bases between them. CDR3 DNA: TGTGCCAGCTCGCCGGGCCGATCTATCATCACAGATACGCAGTATTTT. It codes for CASSPGRSIITDTQYF.

This clonotype was seen many times. The J gene is TRBJ1-1, the V gene TRBV29-1, with D possibly matching TRBD1 (6 bases). V lost 6 bases and J lost 1, with 9 bases in between. CDR3 length: 12 residues. Germline V CDR1 and CDR2: SQVTM, ANQGSEA. The CDR3 sequence is CSVGQTNTEAFF. For the CDR3, the DNA is TGCAGCGTCGGACAGACGAACACTGAAGCTTTCTTT.

The chain uses TRBV6-2 or TRBV6-3 and TRBJ2-7; 11 bases map to TRBD2. V lost 2 bases and J lost 3; bases outside the gene matches: 0. The V gene's germline CDR1 is MNHEY and CDR2 SVGEGT. The CDR3 contains 14 residues. The CDR3 is CASSYGTSGYEQYF. As DNA, the CDR3 is TGTGCCAGCAGTTACGGGACTAGCGGCTACGAGCAGTACTTC.

Many counts were recorded for this clonotype. This chain uses TRBV7-9 with TRBJ1-1; 8 positions agree with TRBD1. The CDR3 length is 14 residues. Per the germline V gene, CDR1 is SEHNR and CDR2 is FQNEAQ (reference sequence). Trimming took 4 bases from V and 3 from J; bases not matched to a gene: 4. CDR3 residues: CASSSAGGYTEAFF. In DNA, the CDR3 is TGTGCCAGCAGCTCGGCAGGGGGCTACACTGAAGCTTTCTTT.

This clonotype was picked up a small number of times. The genes are TRBV18 and TRBJ2-7, with D perhaps TRBD2 (5 bases). V lost 1 base to trimming and J lost 5 bases, with 12 bases between them. CDR3 length: 14 residues. Germline values: CDR1 KGHSH, CDR2 LQKENI. The CDR3 nucleotides read TGTGCCAGCTCACCACGCCGGGAAACAGACGAGCAGTACGTC. Residues: CASSPRRETDEQYV.

This clonotype was detected ten times or more. The chain joins TRBV7-3 to TRBJ1-1; D uncertain. Trimming left V 5 bases short and J 3 bases short, with 10 bases between. CDR1 is SGHTA, CDR2 FQGTGA, per germline. This CDR3 contains 13 residues. CDR3 protein: CASSPQRDTEAFF. In nucleotides, the CDR3 is TGTGCCAGCAGCCCTCAAAGGGACACTGAAGCTTTCTTT.

This clonotype occurred a few times. The V call is TRBV9, the J call TRBJ2-1, with 10 bases fitting TRBD2. This CDR3 contains 15 residues. The ends lost 4 bases at V and 5 bases at J; junction bases unmatched: 6. Germline CDR1 SGDLS, CDR2 YYNGEE. CDR3 bases: TGTGCCAGCAGCTACGGACTAGCGGACAACAATGAGCAGTTCTTC. Protein: CASSYGLADNNEQFF.

CDR3 loop: CASSNRAGRSYEQYF. The CDR3, as DNA: TGTGCCAGCAGCAATAGAGCGGGTCGCTCCTACGAGCAGTACTTC. The genes are TRBV14 and TRBJ2-7; a possible D gene is TRBD2 (6 bases). The CDR3 runs to 15 residues. Germline assignment: CDR1 SGHDN and CDR2 FVKESK. V lost 5 bases and J lost 0, with 14 bases in between.

This clonotype was seen only a few times. The chain is built from TRBV6-1 and TRBJ2-7; D is undetermined. CDR1 and CDR2 from the germline V gene are MNHNS and SASEGT. CDR3 length: 15 residues. Trimming stripped 0 bases from V and 2 bases from J, with 11 bases between. DNA for the CDR3: TGTGCCAGCAGTGAAGCCTGGCAGATAGCCTACGAGCAGTACGTC. Amino acids: CASSEAWQIAYEQYV.

The chain is built from TRBV20-1 and TRBJ2-1; D gene unclear. The CDR3 spans 12 residues. CDR1 DFQATT and CDR2 SNEGSKA come from the germline V gene (reference sequence). V lost 1 base and J 10 bases, leaving 11 bases between the germline ends. The CDR3 is CSARGGRPEQFF. The CDR3 DNA reads TGCAGTGCTAGAGGCGGCCGGCCCGAGCAGTTCTTC.

Ten or more counts support this clonotype. The chain uses TRBV7-3 and TRBJ2-1; D not resolved. Trimming pared 5 bases from V and 5 bases from J, leaving 10 bases between. The V gene's germline CDR1 is SGHTA and CDR2 FQGTGA. This CDR3 contains 13 residues. CDR3 in DNA: TGTGCCAGCAGCCTTGGCCTAGACAATGAGCAGTTCTTC. Its translation: CASSLGLDNEQFF.

This clonotype showed up many times. The J gene is TRBJ1-2, the V gene TRBV6-5; 10 bases line up with TRBD1. This CDR3 spans 14 amino acids. Germline assignment: CDR1 MNHEY and CDR2 SVGAGI. V lost 4 bases to trimming and J lost 6 bases; unmatched junction nucleotides: 5. DNA for the CDR3: TGTGCCAGCAGTTCGGACAGGGGGAACGATGGCTACACCTTC. The encoded protein is CASSSDRGNDGYTF.

This clonotype was seen ten or more times. V and J are TRBV7-2 and TRBJ2-3; D remains ambiguous. V was shortened by 4 bases and J by 3 bases, with 17 bases between the two germline ends. CDR3 size: 16 residues. Germline V gene lookup returns CDR1 SGHTA and CDR2 FQGNSA. The CDR3 nucleotides are TGTGCCAGCAGCTCCCCAGAGAGGAAGGGTACAGATACGCAGTATTTT. It specifies CASSSPERKGTDTQYF.

This clonotype came up many times. The CDR3 loop is CASSSRRENGELFF. CDR3 DNA: TGTGCCAGCAGTTCCAGACGCGAAAACGGGGAGCTGTTTTTT. This chain uses TRBV12-3 or TRBV12-4 with TRBJ2-2, with D unresolved. This CDR3 is 14 amino acids long. V was trimmed by 4 bases and J by 7 bases, leaving 13 bases between them.

There are a few counts of this clonotype. The chain couples TRBV3-1 to TRBJ2-2; 7 bases line up with TRBD2. This CDR3 region has 15 residues. Germline lookup yields CDR1 LGHDT and CDR2 YNNKEL (reference sequence). V lost 5 bases and J lost 2; bases outside the gene matches: 5. CDR3 bases: TGTGCCAGCAGCTCCTTAGCGGGTAACACCGGGGAGCTGTTTTTT. It translates to CASSSLAGNTGELFF.

There are a few counts of this clonotype. This sequence joins TRBV11-3 and TRBJ1-1; the match to TRBD1 covers 9 bases. The trim removed 5 bases at V and 1 base at J, leaving 5 bases unmatched. The germline gives CDR1 SGHNT, CDR2 YENEEA. This CDR3 has 15 residues. CDR3 in amino acids: CASSIVGQGNTEAFF. The CDR3 nucleotides are TGTGCCAGCAGCATAGTGGGACAGGGGAACACTGAAGCTTTCTTT. Based on the CDR3 plus reference TRBV11-3 and TRBJ1-1, the full variable domain is EAGVVQSPRYKIIEKKQPVAFWCNPISGHNTLYWYLQNLGQGPELLIRYENEEAVDDSQLPKDRFSAERLKGVDSTLKIQPAELGDSAVYLCASSIVGQGNTEAFFGQGTRLTVV.

About this clonotype: One end of the junction does not line up with germline, which may come from a read error. The CDR3 loop is CASSPQGENTEAFF. CDR3 sequence (DNA): TGTGCCAGCTCCCCACAGGGAGAGAACACTGAAGCTTTCTTT. The chain links TRBV18 to TRBJ1-1; maybe TRBD1 (6 bases). From germline, CDR1 is KGHSH and CDR2 LQKENI. The CDR3 contains 14 residues.

This clonotype has ten or more counts. The rearrangement uses TRBV14 and TRBJ2-1; D not certain. Per germline, CDR1 SGHDN and CDR2 FVKESK. The CDR3 runs 11 residues. The V gene lost 3 bases and the J gene lost 8 bases, with 5 bases spanning the gap. The CDR3 reads CASSQVHEQFF. For the CDR3, the DNA is TGTGCCAGCAGCCAGGTGCATGAGCAGTTCTTC.